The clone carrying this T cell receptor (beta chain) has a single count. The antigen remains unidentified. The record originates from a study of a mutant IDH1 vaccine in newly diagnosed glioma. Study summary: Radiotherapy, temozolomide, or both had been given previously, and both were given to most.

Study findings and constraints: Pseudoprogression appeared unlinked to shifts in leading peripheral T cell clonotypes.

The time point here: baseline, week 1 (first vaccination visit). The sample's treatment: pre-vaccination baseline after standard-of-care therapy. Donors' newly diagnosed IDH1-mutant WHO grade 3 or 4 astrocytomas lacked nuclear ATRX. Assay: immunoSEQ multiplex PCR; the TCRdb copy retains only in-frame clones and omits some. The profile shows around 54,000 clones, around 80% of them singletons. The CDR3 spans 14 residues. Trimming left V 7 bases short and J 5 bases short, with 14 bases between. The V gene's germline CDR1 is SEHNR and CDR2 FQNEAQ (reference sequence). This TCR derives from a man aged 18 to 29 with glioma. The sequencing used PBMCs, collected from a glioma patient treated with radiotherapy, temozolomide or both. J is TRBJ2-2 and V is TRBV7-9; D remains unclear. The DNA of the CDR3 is TGTGCCAGCAACGACGGGCGAACGACCGGGGAGCTGTTTTTT. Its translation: CASNDGRTTGELFF.